These 30 T cell receptor beta chains originate from one sample sequenced in a study of human T cells and chemical hapten exposure. TCRdb fed the RACE reads into MiXCR, producing one record per CDR3 protein. Here the sample spans around 340,000 distinct CDR3 sequences, approximately 6.3% being singletons. As for time point: patch test 1, 2 weeks after DPC sensitization. Specified treatment: therapeutic diphenylcyclopropenone sensitization with weekly scalp DPC. Sequenced here: whole blood, sampled in connection with sensitization to the hapten diphenylcyclopropenone (DPC). These TCRs come from a woman under 30 with alopecia areata. Some clones in this sample may be carry-over from other donors' samples.

This rearrangement joins TRBV2 to TRBJ2-3; either TRBD1 or TRBD2 may fit D (5 bases each). This CDR3 spans 14 amino acids. Trimming shortened V by 8 bases and J by 2 bases, and 14 bases separated the two germline ends. Germline lookup yields CDR1 SNHLY and CDR2 FYNNEI. The DNA for the CDR3 is TGTGCCAGCCAAGGGGACGTTACCACAGATACGCAGTATTTT. Its protein is CASQGDVTTDTQYF. The full variable domain, in which reference TRBV2 and TRBJ2-3 provide the parts outside the CDR3, is EPEVTQTPSHQVTQMGQEVILRCVPISNHLYFYWYRQILGQKVEFLVSFYNNEISEKSEIFDDQFSVERPDGSNFTLKIRSTKLEDSAMYFCASQGDVTTDTQYFGPGTRLTVL.

This chain connects TRBV3-1 to TRBJ1-2; D unresolved. Germline-derived CDR1 and CDR2 are LGHDT and YNNKEL (reference sequence). The V end was cut by 1 base, the J end by 8 bases, with 11 bases between. This CDR3 contains 13 residues. The CDR3 nucleotides read TGTGCCAGCAGCCAAGCGTACGGGGAAGGCTACACCTTC. This translates into CASSQAYGEGYTF.

The chain is built from TRBV28 and TRBJ2-3; D gene unclear. V dropped 2 bases and J dropped 6 bases, with 12 bases sitting between them. Germline assignment: CDR1 MDHEN and CDR2 SYDVKM. This CDR3 comprises 14 residues. The CDR3, as DNA: TGTGCCAGCAGTTTAGTCCCTTATGGTGATACGCAGTATTTT. Translated: CASSLVPYGDTQYF.

This clonotype has at least ten counts. This chain links TRBV5-1 with TRBJ2-5; 8 bases fit TRBD2. CDR3 size: 14 residues. In germline, CDR1 is SGHRS, CDR2 YFSETQ. V trimming: 2 bases; J trimming: 3 bases; junction bases outside the gene matches: 3. In DNA, the CDR3 is TGCGCCAGCAGCTTCGCGGGGGGAAAAGAGACCCAGTACTTC. Translated, it gives CASSFAGGKETQYF.

The rearrangement uses TRBV6-5 and TRBJ1-2, with 7 bases lining up with TRBD1. Per the germline V gene, CDR1 is MNHEY and CDR2 is SVGAGI. This CDR3 has 15 amino acids. The V gene end was trimmed by 0 bases and the J gene end by 8 bases; junction bases not matched to a gene: 9. The CDR3 nucleotides read TGTGCCAGCAGTTACTCGAAACAGGGGCGGTACGGCTACACCTTC. This encodes CASSYSKQGRYGYTF.

This clonotype was picked up many times. The chain has TRBV12-3 or TRBV12-4 and TRBJ2-7; 10 nucleotides line up with TRBD1. The trim removed 5 bases at V and 2 bases at J, leaving 6 bases unmatched. The CDR3 is made up of 15 amino acids. The CDR3 bases are TGTGCCAGCAGTCTCCGGACAGGGGGGCCCTACGAGCAGTACTTC. This sequence encodes CASSLRTGGPYEQYF.

CDR3 loop: CASSNRGGDEQYF. The CDR3 DNA follows: TGTGCCAGCAGCAATCGGGGTGGAGACGAGCAGTACTTC. The V call is TRBV3-1, the J call TRBJ2-7; possible D gene TRBD2, 5 bases. Trimming pared 5 bases from V and 5 bases from J, leaving 13 bases between. Germline CDR1 is LGHDT and CDR2 is YNNKEL (reference sequence). This CDR3 comprises 13 residues.

The rearrangement links TRBV5-6 to TRBJ1-2; TRBD1 matches 9 bases. CDR1 SGHDT and CDR2 YYEEEE come from the germline V gene. The CDR3 spans 14 residues. Losses at the gene ends were 4 bases for V and 3 bases for J; bases not matched to a gene: 4. The CDR3 region is CASSGGTGYYGYTF. Written as DNA, the CDR3 is TGTGCCAGCAGCGGAGGGACAGGGTACTATGGCTACACCTTC. The complete variable domain, with remaining parts taken from reference TRBV5-6 and TRBJ1-2, reads DAGVTQSPTHLIKTRGQQVTLRCSPKSGHDTVSWYQQALGQGPQFIFQYYEEEERQRGNFPDRFSGHQFPNYSSELNVNALLLGDSALYLCASSGGTGYYGYTFGSGTRLTVV.

The V call is TRBV1, the J call TRBJ1-1; no DNA check was done on the table's D call, TRBD1. TRBV1 is reported as a pseudogene. This CDR3 spans 15 amino acids. The CDR3 DNA sequence: TGCACCAGCAGCCACCTACAGGGGCATCGCACTGAAGCTTTCTTT. It translates to CTSSHLQGHRTEAFF.

The rearrangement uses TRBV13 and TRBJ2-6; D possibly corresponds to TRBD1 (5 bases). V was clipped by 0 bases and J by 2 bases, with 11 bases between them. Germline CDR1 and CDR2: PRHDT and FYEKMQ (reference sequence). This CDR3 is built from 17 residues. As DNA, the CDR3 is TGTGCCAGCAGCTTAGGGGGGCCTTGGACTGGGGCCAACGTCCTGACTTTC. Translated, it gives CASSLGGPWTGANVLTF.

V gene TRBV18 combines with J gene TRBJ2-3; D is undetermined. The V gene lost 2 bases and the J gene lost 0 bases, with 15 bases spanning the gap. Germline loops: CDR1 KGHSH, CDR2 LQKENI. The CDR3 contains 17 residues. As DNA, the CDR3 is TGTGCCAGCTCACCATCCTCAGCGTTTACTAGCACAGATACGCAGTATTTT. Translated: CASSPSSAFTSTDTQYF.

V gene TRBV6-2 or TRBV6-3 combines with J gene TRBJ1-1; 12 bases line up with TRBD1. CDR1 MNHEY and CDR2 SVGEGT come from the germline V gene. The CDR3 spans 16 residues. V shed 2 bases and J 5 bases; nucleotides not matched to a gene: 6. DNA for the CDR3: TGTGCCAGCAGTTACGGGGGACAGGGGGCGGCTACTGAAGCTTTCTTT. It translates to CASSYGGQGAATEAFF.

The gene calls are TRBV7-6 and TRBJ1-4; D gene ambiguous. The V gene lost 5 bases and the J gene lost 0 bases, with 10 bases spanning the gap. From germline, CDR1 is SGHVS and CDR2 FNYEAQ. This CDR3 has 15 residues. The CDR3 nucleotides read TGTGCCAGCAGCCCTATAGGACCAACTAATGAAAAACTGTTTTTT. Protein product: CASSPIGPTNEKLFF. The full variable domain, its missing parts supplied by reference TRBV7-6 and TRBJ1-4, is GAGVSQSPRYKVTKRGQDVALRCDPISGHVSLYWYRQALGQGPEFLTYFNYEAQQDKSGLPNDRFSAERPEGSISTLTIQRTEQRDSAMYRCASSPIGPTNEKLFFGSGTQLSVL.

This clonotype has a count of ten or more. This chain links TRBV27 with TRBJ1-6; D is ambiguous. Germline CDR1 MNHEY, CDR2 SMNVEV (reference sequence). Trimming took off 4 bases at V and 9 bases at J, with 7 bases between the two ends. The CDR3 is 12 residues long. Here the CDR3 DNA reads TGTGCCAGCAGTTCGACACCTTCACCCCTCCACTTT. It specifies CASSSTPSPLHF.

The chain couples TRBV5-1 to TRBJ2-7; D ambiguous. Germline CDR1 is SGHRS and CDR2 is YFSETQ. The CDR3 is 16 residues long. The V gene lost 0 bases and the J gene lost 3 bases, with 16 bases spanning the gap. CDR3 in DNA: TGCGCCAGCAGCTTGGTCGGCCTAGGGCTGGACTACGAGCAGTACTTC. Its translation: CASSLVGLGLDYEQYF.

The chain combines TRBV18 with TRBJ2-1, with TRBD1 matching 7 bases. The CDR3 is made up of 15 amino acids. Germline assignment: CDR1 KGHSH and CDR2 LQKENI. J lost 4 bases, V lost 0 bases, and 3 bases had no gene match. CDR3 DNA: TGTGCCAGCTCACCACCGGGGACAGTTTACAATGAGCAGTTCTTC. Amino acid sequence: CASSPPGTVYNEQFF. Full variable domain (outside the CDR3, taken from reference TRBV18 and TRBJ2-1): NAGVMQNPRHLVRRRGQEARLRCSPMKGHSHVYWYRQLPEEGLKFMVYLQKENIIDESGMPKERFSAEFPKEGPSILRIQQVVRGDSAAYFCASSPPGTVYNEQFFGPGTRLTVL.

This clonotype showed up many times. The chain uses TRBV28 and TRBJ1-5, with D perhaps matching TRBD1 (5 bases). The CDR3 extends over 14 amino acids. Trimming pared 8 bases from V and 5 bases from J, leaving 16 bases between. CDR1 MDHEN and CDR2 SYDVKM come from the germline V gene. This chain's CDR3 is CASHHGGEDQPQHF. CDR3 sequence (DNA): TGTGCCAGCCATCATGGGGGGGAGGATCAGCCCCAGCATTTT.

This clonotype was recorded at least ten times. The rearrangement joins TRBV20-1 to TRBJ2-5; 8 bases line up with TRBD2. There are 14 residues in the CDR3. Germline trimming cut 5 bases from V and 0 bases from J; bases unmatched to any gene: 5. Germline-derived CDR1 and CDR2 are DFQATT and SNEGSKA (reference sequence). The CDR3 sequence: CSAGFGGDQETQYF. CDR3 bases: TGCAGTGCTGGGTTCGGGGGGGACCAAGAGACCCAGTACTTC.

This clonotype appeared many times. The chain couples TRBV18 to TRBJ1-2; TRBD1 matches 8 bases. The CDR3 contains 16 residues. Germline-derived CDR1 and CDR2 are KGHSH and LQKENI. J gave up 3 bases and V 4 bases, and 10 bases lay outside the gene matches. The chain's CDR3 is CASSQDRASRDYGYTF. The CDR3 nucleotides are TGTGCCAGCTCACAGGACAGGGCATCGAGGGACTATGGCTACACCTTC.

This clonotype was detected ten times or more. This sequence joins TRBV24-1 and TRBJ2-3, with D perhaps matching TRBD2 (6 bases). CDR3 length: 14 residues. The germline V and J ends were trimmed by 10 bases and 6 bases, with 19 bases remaining between them. The germline CDR1 and CDR2 sequences are KGHDR and SFDVKD. The CDR3 loop is CATLEGPGGDTQYF. CDR3 sequence (DNA): TGTGCCACTTTGGAGGGACCCGGCGGGGATACGCAGTATTTT.

There are a few counts of this clonotype. CDR3 protein: CASSKDRGQGSNQPQHF. CDR3 in DNA: TGTGCCAGCAGCAAAGATAGGGGACAGGGAAGCAATCAGCCCCAGCATTTT. The rearrangement links TRBV21-1 to TRBJ1-5; whether TRBD1, the table's D call, matches the DNA was not checked. TRBV21-1 is a pseudogene segment. CDR3 length: 17 amino acids.

This clonotype came up a few times. V gene TRBV6-5 combines with J gene TRBJ1-1; unclear D gene. There are 11 residues in the CDR3. The germline V gene encodes CDR1 MNHEY and CDR2 SVGAGI. Trimming stripped 4 bases from V and 3 bases from J, with 3 bases between. As DNA, the CDR3 is TGTGCCAGCAGTTCTCACACTGAAGCTTTCTTT. Protein product: CASSSHTEAFF.

This rearrangement joins TRBV9 to TRBJ1-4; TRBD1 agrees at 7 bases. The junction had 4 bases not matched to a gene; V was cut back by 3 bases and J by 5 bases. This CDR3 is built from 14 residues. Germline V gene lookup returns CDR1 SGDLS and CDR2 YYNGEE. The CDR3 DNA follows: TGTGCCAGCAGCGAGATGACAGGGAATGAAAAACTGTTTTTT. It specifies CASSEMTGNEKLFF.

In this sample, this clonotype turned up a few times. This sequence joins TRBV20-1 and TRBJ1-5; D is unclear. CDR3 length: 15 residues. The germline V and J ends were trimmed by 0 bases and 7 bases, with 16 bases remaining between them. Germline CDR1 reads DFQATT; CDR2 reads SNEGSKA (reference sequence). This CDR3 reads CSARDPAGGKQPQHF. The CDR3 coding sequence is TGCAGTGCTAGAGATCCGGCAGGCGGGAAACAGCCCCAGCATTTT.

This clonotype was seen ten or more times. V gene TRBV5-1 combines with J gene TRBJ2-3, with TRBD2 matching 14 bases. The ends lost 3 bases at V and 0 bases at J; junction bases unmatched: 6. From germline, CDR1 is SGHRS and CDR2 YFSETQ. This CDR3 spans 18 amino acids. CDR3 coding DNA: TGCGCCAGCAGCTCCGGGACTAGCGGGGGCCTGAGCACAGATACGCAGTATTTT. This codes for CASSSGTSGGLSTDTQYF.

This clonotype was seen more than once but under ten times. This CDR3 reads CSVDPNGNSATNEKLFF. The CDR3 DNA is TGCAGCGTTGATCCAAACGGGAACAGTGCAACTAATGAAAAACTGTTTTTT. The rearrangement links TRBV29-1 to TRBJ1-4; D is uncertain. CDR3 length equals 17 residues. Germline V gene sequence: CDR1 SQVTM, CDR2 ANQGSEA. V gave up 3 bases and J gave up 0 bases, with 17 bases separating them.

This clonotype came up a few times. The chain recombines TRBV13 with TRBJ2-3; 8 nucleotides agree with TRBD2. Germline V gene lookup returns CDR1 PRHDT and CDR2 FYEKMQ (reference sequence). This CDR3 spans 17 amino acids. V shed 4 bases and J 1 base; nucleotides not matched to a gene: 10. DNA of the CDR3: TGTGCCAGCAGCTCAACGTCCGGGACTAGGGGCACAGATACGCAGTATTTT. Its translation is CASSSTSGTRGTDTQYF.

This clonotype was detected ten times or more. This sequence joins TRBV5-1 and TRBJ2-7; 8 nucleotides agree with TRBD1. This CDR3 comprises 14 residues. V lost 4 bases and J lost 2; bases outside the gene matches: 5. Germline-derived CDR1 and CDR2 are SGHRS and YFSETQ. In nucleotides, the CDR3 is TGCGCCAGCAGCGTGACAGGGGCCCCCTACGAGCAGTACTTC. It specifies CASSVTGAPYEQYF.

The rearrangement joins TRBV12-3 or TRBV12-4 to TRBJ2-3, with TRBD1 matching 8 bases. CDR3 length equals 15 residues. J was trimmed by 2 bases and V by 5 bases; bases with no gene match: 6. CDR3 amino acids: CASSEGQVHTDTQYF. DNA for the CDR3: TGTGCCAGCAGTGAGGGACAGGTCCACACAGATACGCAGTATTTT.

This clonotype has ten or more counts. The V gene is TRBV20-1, the J gene TRBJ2-7, with 10 bases matching TRBD1. V lost 5 bases and J lost 5; bases outside the gene matches: 9. There are 14 residues in the CDR3. The germline CDR1 and CDR2 sequences are DFQATT and SNEGSKA (reference sequence). CDR3 amino acids: CSALGGTGVDEQYF. The CDR3 coding sequence is TGCAGTGCTCTTGGCGGGACAGGGGTCGACGAGCAGTACTTC.